This T cell receptor (beta chain) was captured in a study of T cell responses to AZD1222 COVID-19 vaccine. Sequenced by immunoSEQ multiplex PCR; TCRdb stores in-frame clones only, minus some. The sample consists of 120,000 to 150,000 clones, about 90% of them appearing once. The CDR3 consists of 12 residues. V shed 6 bases, J shed 12 bases, and the junction held 5 bases outside the gene matches. The receptor was isolated from an adult in good health. The sequences come from peripheral blood, collected on day 0 of AZD1222 vaccination. The chain links TRBV12-3 or TRBV12-4 to TRBJ2-4, with 10 positions matching TRBD2. CDR3 region: CASRPSGGGQYF. DNA of the CDR3: TGTGCCAGCAGGCCTAGCGGGGGTGGTCAGTACTTC.